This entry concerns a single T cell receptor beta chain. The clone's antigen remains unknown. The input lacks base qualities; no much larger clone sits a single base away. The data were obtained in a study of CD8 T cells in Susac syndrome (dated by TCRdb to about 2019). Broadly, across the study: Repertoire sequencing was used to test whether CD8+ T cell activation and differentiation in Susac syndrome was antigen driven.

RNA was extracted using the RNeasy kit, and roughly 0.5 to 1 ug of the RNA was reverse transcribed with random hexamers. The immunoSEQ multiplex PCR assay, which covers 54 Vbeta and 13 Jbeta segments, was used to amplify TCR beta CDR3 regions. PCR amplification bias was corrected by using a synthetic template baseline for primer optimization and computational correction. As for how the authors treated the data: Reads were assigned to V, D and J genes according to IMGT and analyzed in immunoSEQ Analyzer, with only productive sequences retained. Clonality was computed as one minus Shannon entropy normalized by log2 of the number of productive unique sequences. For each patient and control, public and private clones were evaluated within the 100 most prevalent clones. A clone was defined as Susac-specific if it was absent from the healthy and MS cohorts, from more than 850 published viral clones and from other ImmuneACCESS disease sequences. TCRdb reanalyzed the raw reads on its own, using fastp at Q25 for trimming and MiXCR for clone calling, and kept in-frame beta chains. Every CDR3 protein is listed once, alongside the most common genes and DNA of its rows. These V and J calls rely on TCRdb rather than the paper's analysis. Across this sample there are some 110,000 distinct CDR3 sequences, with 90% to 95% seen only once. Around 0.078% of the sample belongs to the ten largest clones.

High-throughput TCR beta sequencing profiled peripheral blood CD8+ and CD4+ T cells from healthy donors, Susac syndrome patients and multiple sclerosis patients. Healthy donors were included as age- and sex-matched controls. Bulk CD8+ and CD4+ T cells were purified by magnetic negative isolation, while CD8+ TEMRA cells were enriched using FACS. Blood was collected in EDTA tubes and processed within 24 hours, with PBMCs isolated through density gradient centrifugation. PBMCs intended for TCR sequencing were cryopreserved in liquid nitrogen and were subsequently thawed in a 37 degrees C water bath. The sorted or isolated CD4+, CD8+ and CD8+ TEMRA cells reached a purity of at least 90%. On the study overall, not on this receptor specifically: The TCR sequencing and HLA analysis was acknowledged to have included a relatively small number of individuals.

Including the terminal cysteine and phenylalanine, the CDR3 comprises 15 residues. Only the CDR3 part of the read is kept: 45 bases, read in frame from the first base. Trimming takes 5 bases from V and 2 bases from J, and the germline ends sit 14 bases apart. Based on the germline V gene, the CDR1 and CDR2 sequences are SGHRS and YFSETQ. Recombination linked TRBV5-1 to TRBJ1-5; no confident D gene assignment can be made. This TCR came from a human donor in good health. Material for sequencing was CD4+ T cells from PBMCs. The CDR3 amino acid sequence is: CASSLEPVGNQPQHF. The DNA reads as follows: TGCGCCAGCAGTCTTGAGCCTGTGGGCAATCAGCCCCAGCATTTT.